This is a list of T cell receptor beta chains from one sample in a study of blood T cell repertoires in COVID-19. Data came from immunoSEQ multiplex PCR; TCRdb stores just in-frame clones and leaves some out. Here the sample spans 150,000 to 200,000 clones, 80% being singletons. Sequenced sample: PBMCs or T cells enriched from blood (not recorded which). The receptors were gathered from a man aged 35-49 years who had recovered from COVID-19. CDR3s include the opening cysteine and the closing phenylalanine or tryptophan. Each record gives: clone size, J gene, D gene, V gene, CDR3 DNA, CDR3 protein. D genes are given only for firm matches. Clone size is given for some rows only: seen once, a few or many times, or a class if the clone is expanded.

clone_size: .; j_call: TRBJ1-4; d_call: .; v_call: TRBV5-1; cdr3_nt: TGCGCCAGCAGCTTGAGGTCCGAGGGCGAAAAACTGTTTTTT; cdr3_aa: CASSLRSEGEKLFF
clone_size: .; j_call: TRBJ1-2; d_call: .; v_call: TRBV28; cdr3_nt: TGTGCCAGCAGTCTAGGTAGCACGGGGTTATATGGCTACACCTTC; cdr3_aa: CASSLGSTGLYGYTF
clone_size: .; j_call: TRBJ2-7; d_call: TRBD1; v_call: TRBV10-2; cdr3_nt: TGCGCCAGCAGGGACAGGGGCTACGAGCAGTACTTC; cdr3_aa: CASRDRGYEQYF
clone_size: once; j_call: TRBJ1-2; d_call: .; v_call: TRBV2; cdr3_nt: TGTGCCCTTTCCCAAGGCGAGGGGAGGAACACCTTC; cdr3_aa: CALSQGEGRNTF
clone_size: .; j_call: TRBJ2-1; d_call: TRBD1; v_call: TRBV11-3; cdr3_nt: TGTGCCAGCAGCTTAGATCATGTGGGGACAGGGGACAATGAGCAGTTCTTC; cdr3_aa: CASSLDHVGTGDNEQFF
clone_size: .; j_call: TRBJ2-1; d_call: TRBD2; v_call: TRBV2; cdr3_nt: TGTGCCAGCGGGCTAGCGGGGGGGCTGGTCAATGAGCAGTTCTTC; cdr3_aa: CASGLAGGLVNEQFF
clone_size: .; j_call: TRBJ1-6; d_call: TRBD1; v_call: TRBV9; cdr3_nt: TGTGCCAGCAGCGTAGCTCCAGGGGGCGCTGATAATTCACCCCTCCACTTT; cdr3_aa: CASSVAPGGADNSPLHF
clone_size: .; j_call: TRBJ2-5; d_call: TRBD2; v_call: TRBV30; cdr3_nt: TGTGCCTGGTCCGGCCTAGCGGGAGGGGAGACCCAGTACTTC; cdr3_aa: CAWSGLAGGETQYF
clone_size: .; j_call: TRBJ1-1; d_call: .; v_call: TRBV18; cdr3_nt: TGTGCCAGCTCACCACCAGTGTCCGGTGAAGCTTTCTTT; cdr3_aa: CASSPPVSGEAFF
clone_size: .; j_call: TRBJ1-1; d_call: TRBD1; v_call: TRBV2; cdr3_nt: TGTGCCAGCAATTTAGGACAGGAGAACACTGAAGCTTTCTTT; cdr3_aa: CASNLGQENTEAFF
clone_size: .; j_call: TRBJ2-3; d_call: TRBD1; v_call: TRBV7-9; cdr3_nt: TGTGCCAGCAGCCCGACAGGGTTGGTGACAGATACGCAGTATTTT; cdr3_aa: CASSPTGLVTDTQYF
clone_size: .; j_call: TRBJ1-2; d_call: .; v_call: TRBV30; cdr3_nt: TGTGCCTGGAGTAGGAGCCTGGTGCCAAACTACACCTTC; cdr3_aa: CAWSRSLVPNYTF
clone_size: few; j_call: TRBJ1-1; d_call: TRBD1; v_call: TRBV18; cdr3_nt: TGTGCCAGCTCAAGTCAGGGGGCGGTAGGAGCTGAAGCTTTCTTT; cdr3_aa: CASSSQGAVGAEAFF
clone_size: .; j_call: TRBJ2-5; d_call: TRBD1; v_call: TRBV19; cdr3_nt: TGTGCCAGTAGTACCCATGGACAGGGTGAAGAAGCGGCCCAGTACTTC; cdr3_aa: CASSTHGQGEEAAQYF
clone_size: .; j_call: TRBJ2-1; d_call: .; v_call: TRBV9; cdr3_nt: TGTGCCAGCAGCCTCAGACTAGCCTACAATGAGCAGTTCTTC; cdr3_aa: CASSLRLAYNEQFF
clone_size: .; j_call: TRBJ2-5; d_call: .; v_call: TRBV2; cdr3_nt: TGTGCCAGCAGTGAAGGGTTACTCCCGGGCGGGGAGACCCAGTACTTC; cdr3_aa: CASSEGLLPGGETQYF
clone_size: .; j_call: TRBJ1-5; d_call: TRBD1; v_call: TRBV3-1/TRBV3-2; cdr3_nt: TGTGCCAGCAGCCAAGATCACAGGGGGCTCCAGCCCCAGCATTTT; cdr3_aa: CASSQDHRGLQPQHF
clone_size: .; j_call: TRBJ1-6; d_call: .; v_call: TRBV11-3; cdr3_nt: TGTGCCAGCAGCCAAGAGACAGAAAATTCACCCCTCCACTTT; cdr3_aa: CASSQETENSPLHF
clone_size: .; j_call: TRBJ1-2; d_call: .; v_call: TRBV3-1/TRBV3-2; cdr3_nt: TGTGCCAGCAGCCAAGTCGAGACGGGGATTAATGGCTACACCTTC; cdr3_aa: CASSQVETGINGYTF
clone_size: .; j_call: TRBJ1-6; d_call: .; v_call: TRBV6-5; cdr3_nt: TGTGCCAGCAAGGCCCGGGGAATTTCTTCACCCCTCCACTTT; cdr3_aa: CASKARGISSPLHF
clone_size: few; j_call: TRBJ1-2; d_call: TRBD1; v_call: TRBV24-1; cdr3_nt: TGTGCCACCAGTGATTCCAGGACAGGGTATGGCTACACCTTC; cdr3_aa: CATSDSRTGYGYTF
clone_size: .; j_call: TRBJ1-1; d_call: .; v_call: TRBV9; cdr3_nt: TGTGCCAGCAGCGATTTCCGGGACTACACTGAAGCTTTCTTT; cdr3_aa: CASSDFRDYTEAFF
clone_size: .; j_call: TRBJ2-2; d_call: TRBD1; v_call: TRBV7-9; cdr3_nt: TGTGCCAGCAGCTCGGACAGGTTCAAACACACCGGGGAGCTGTTTTTT; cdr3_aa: CASSSDRFKHTGELFF
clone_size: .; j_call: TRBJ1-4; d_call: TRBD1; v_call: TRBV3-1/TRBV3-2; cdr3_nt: TGTGCCAGCAGCCCCTTCGACAGGGATGAAAAACTGTTTTTT; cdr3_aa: CASSPFDRDEKLFF
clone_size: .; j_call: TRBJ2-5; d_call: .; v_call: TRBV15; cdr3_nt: TGTGCCACCAGCAGAGATGTAGGGGCCCAGTACTTC; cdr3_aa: CATSRDVGAQYF
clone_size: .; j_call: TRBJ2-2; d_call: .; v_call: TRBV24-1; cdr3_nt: TGTGCCACCAGTGATGCGGGACAGTCGAACACCGGGGAGCTGTTTTTT; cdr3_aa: CATSDAGQSNTGELFF
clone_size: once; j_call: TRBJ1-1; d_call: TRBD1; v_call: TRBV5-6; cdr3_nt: TGTGCCAGCAGCTTGGCTCCGACAGGGATCACTGAAGCTTTCTTT; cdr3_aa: CASSLAPTGITEAFF
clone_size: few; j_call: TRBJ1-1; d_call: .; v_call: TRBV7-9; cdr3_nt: TGTGCCAGCAGCTTAGGGTCTGACTTCGGGGTAGCTTTCTTT; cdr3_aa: CASSLGSDFGVAFF
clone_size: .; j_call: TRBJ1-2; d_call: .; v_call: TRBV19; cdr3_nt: TGTGCCAGTAGTATAGTATTCGTGGGGGCGCCACCCCATGGCTACACCTTC; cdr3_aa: CASSIVFVGAPPHGYTF
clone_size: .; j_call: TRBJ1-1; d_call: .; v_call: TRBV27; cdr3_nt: TGTGCCAGCAGGCCCCTTACAAAACGGAGGAGGGTGAACACTGAAGCTTTCTTT; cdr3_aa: CASRPLTKRRRVNTEAFF
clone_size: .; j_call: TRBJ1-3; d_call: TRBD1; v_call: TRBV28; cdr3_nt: TGTGCCAGCAGCCCCCAGGGACAGGGTAACAGAAACACCATATATTTT; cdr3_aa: CASSPQGQGNRNTIYF
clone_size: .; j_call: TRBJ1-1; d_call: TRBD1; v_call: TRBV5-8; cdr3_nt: TGTGCCAGCAGCTTGGGACAGGGAACCCTCCGATGGACTGAAGCTTTCTTT; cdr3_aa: CASSLGQGTLRWTEAFF
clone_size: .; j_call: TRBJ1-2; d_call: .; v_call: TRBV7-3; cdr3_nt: TGTGCCAGCAGCTCCCAGGGAGGGGCCGCAGGTGGCTACACCTTC; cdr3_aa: CASSSQGGAAGGYTF
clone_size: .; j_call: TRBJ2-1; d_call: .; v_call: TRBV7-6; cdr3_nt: TGTGCCAGCAGCTTAGGGGGCAGGGGACAGTTCTTC; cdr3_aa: CASSLGGRGQFF
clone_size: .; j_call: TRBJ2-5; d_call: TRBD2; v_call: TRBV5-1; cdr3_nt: TGCGCCAGCAGCTTGGGACAGAGGGAGGGGTCTCAAGAGACCCAGTACTTC; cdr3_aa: CASSLGQREGSQETQYF
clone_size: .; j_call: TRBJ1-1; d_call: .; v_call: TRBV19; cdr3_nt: TGTGCCAGTAGTATTCTGAGGTACACTGAAGCTTTCTTT; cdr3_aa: CASSILRYTEAFF
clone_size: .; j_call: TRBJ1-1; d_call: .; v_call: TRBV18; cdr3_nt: TGTGCCAGCTCACCACGATCCCCCGAACAGACTGAAGCTTTCTTT; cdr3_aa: CASSPRSPEQTEAFF
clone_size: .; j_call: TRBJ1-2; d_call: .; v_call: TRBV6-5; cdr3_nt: TGTGCCAGCCCAATGGGCTTGTTTCGGGGCTACACCTTC; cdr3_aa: CASPMGLFRGYTF
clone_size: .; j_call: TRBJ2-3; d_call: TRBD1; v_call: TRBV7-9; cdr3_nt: TGTGCCAGCAGCCTAGACAGGGGAGCAGATACGCAGTATTTT; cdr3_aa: CASSLDRGADTQYF
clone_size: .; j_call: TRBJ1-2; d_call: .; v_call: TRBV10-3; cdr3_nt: TGTGCCATCACCCCAGATGGGGCTTACTATGGCTACACCTTC; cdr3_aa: CAITPDGAYYGYTF
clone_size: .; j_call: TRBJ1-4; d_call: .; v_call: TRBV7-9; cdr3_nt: TGTGCCAGCAGTCCAGGGGCCGAGGGGGAAAAACTGTTTTTT; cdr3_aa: CASSPGAEGEKLFF
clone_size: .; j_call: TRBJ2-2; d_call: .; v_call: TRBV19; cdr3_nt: TGTGCCAGTAGTCCGATGAAGCTCGCGAACACCGGGGAGCTGTTTTTT; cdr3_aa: CASSPMKLANTGELFF
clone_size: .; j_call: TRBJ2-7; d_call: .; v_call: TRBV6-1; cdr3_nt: TGTGCCAGCAGTGAGGGAGCTCAACAGTACTTC; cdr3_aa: CASSEGAQQYF
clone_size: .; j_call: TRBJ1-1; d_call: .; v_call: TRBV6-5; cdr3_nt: TGTGCCAGCAGACTAGGGGGAAACACTGAAGCTTTCTTT; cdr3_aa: CASRLGGNTEAFF
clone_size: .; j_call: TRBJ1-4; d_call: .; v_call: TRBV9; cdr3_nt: TGTGCCAGCAGCGCGGGCCAGGGGAGTGAAAAACTGTTTTTT; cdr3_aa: CASSAGQGSEKLFF
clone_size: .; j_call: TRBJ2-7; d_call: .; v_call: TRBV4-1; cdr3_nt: TGCGCCAGCAGCCAAGATCGAGTGTCCACTAACTACGAGCAGTACTTC; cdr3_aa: CASSQDRVSTNYEQYF
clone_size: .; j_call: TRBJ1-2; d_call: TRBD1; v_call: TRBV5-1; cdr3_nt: TGCGCCAGCAGCTTGGCCGAGGGGGCCTATGGCTACACCTTC; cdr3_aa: CASSLAEGAYGYTF
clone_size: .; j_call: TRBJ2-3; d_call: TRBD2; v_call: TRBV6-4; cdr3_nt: TGTGCCAGCAGTGACTCGGGGGGGAGCGGCGCAGATACGCAGTATTTT; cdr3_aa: CASSDSGGSGADTQYF
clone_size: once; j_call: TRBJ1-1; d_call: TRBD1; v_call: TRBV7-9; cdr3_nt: TGTGCCAGCAGCCCTACAGGGGCTATAAACACTGAAGCTTTCTTT; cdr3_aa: CASSPTGAINTEAFF
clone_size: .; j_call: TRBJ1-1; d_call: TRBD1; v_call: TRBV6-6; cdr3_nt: TGTGCCAGCAGGGGACAGGGCGACACTGAAGCTTTCTTT; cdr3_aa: CASRGQGDTEAFF
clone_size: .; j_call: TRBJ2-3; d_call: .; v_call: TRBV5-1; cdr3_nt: TGCGCCAGCAGCTTCAAGCGGGCGAGCACAGATACGCAGTATTTT; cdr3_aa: CASSFKRASTDTQYF